The 11 T cell receptor beta chains reported below all come from one sample, sequenced in a study of T cell repertoires in cytomegalovirus infection. No antigens are known for them. One entry per CDR3 protein results from TCRdb running MiXCR on the reads. This repertoire shows some 350,000 distinct CDR3 sequences, around 29% found once; its top ten account for approximately 20%. This specimen consisted of cultured PBMCs, obtained from culture after CMV antigen stimulation. These receptors were obtained from a human donor in good health (CMV status not recorded). Some clones in this sample may be carry-over from other donors' samples.

The sample holds a few counts of this clonotype. V and J are TRBV20-1 and TRBJ1-5, with D unclear. In germline, CDR1 is DFQATT, CDR2 SNEGSKA (reference sequence). This CDR3 contains 16 residues. V was shortened by 1 base and J by 1 base, with 14 bases between the two germline ends. The CDR3 reads CSARGAGDMSNQPQHF. In nucleotides, the CDR3 is TGCAGTGCTAGAGGGGCGGGCGATATGAGCAATCAGCCCCAGCATTTT.

This clonotype was detected only a few times. The genes are TRBV27 and TRBJ1-1; TRBD1 matches 11 bases. The CDR3 covers 16 residues. V dropped 4 bases and J dropped 6; count of bases not matched to a gene: 10. Per germline, CDR1 MNHEY and CDR2 SMNVEV (reference sequence). DNA for the CDR3: TGTGCCAGCAGTTCGAGGACAGGGGGCGTTATAGCTGAAGCTTTCTTT. This gives the protein CASSSRTGGVIAEAFF.

This rearrangement joins TRBV6-5 to TRBJ1-2; the D is unclear. The CDR3 sequence is 11 residues long. V lost 6 bases to trimming and J lost 4 bases, with 6 bases between them. Germline CDR1 and CDR2: MNHEY and SVGAGI. The CDR3 sequence is CASREGYGYTF. The CDR3 nucleotides are TGTGCCAGCAGGGAAGGCTATGGCTACACCTTC.

The genes are TRBV6-6 and TRBJ1-5, with TRBD1 matching 10 bases. The CDR3 consists of 15 residues. Looked up from germline, CDR1 is MNHNY and CDR2 is SVGAGI (reference sequence). Trimming at V came to 5 bases and at J to 1 base, leaving 2 bases not matched to a gene. CDR3 amino acids: CASSTGQGSNQPQHF. The CDR3 DNA is TGTGCCAGCAGTACGGGACAGGGGAGCAATCAGCCCCAGCATTTT.

CDR3 in amino acids: CASSRLAGAADTQYF. In DNA, the CDR3 is TGTGCCAGTAGTCGACTAGCGGGAGCGGCAGATACGCAGTATTTT. V is TRBV19 and J is TRBJ2-3; TRBD2 aligns across 12 bases. V was clipped by 5 bases and J by 4 bases; unmatched bases: 4. The CDR3 has 15 residues. Germline CDR1 reads LNHDA; CDR2 reads SQIVND (reference sequence).

The V gene is TRBV7-9, the J gene TRBJ2-3; D gene uncertain. Deletions cut 8 bases from V and 11 bases from J, with 5 bases between. Germline V gives CDR1 SEHNR, CDR2 FQNEAQ (reference sequence). The CDR3 is 8 residues long. The CDR3 DNA reads as TGTGCCAGCTCCGAGCAGTATTTT. It encodes CASSEQYF.

The DNA of the CDR3 is TGCGCCAGCAGCTTGGACAGCCATGGGGGTGGCTACACCTTC. Protein sequence: CASSLDSHGGGYTF. The chain links TRBV5-1 to TRBJ1-2, with a possible D match to TRBD1 (5 bases). CDR1 SGHRS and CDR2 YFSETQ come from the germline V gene. This CDR3 is 14 amino acids long. V shed 0 bases and J shed 7 bases, with 13 bases lying between them.

The rearrangement joins TRBV6-1 to TRBJ2-1; no reliable D call. The CDR3 is 13 residues long. The germline CDR1 and CDR2 sequences are MNHNS and SASEGT. The germline V and J ends were trimmed by 8 bases and 0 bases, with 8 bases remaining between them. CDR3 sequence (DNA): TGTGCCAGCGACTCTAGCTCCTACAATGAGCAGTTCTTC. Encoded protein: CASDSSSYNEQFF.

This clonotype was recorded at least ten times. The chain joins TRBV7-2 to TRBJ1-1; D not resolved. The V end lost 2 bases, the J end lost 2 bases, and 9 bases lay between the germline ends. Looked up from germline, CDR1 is SGHTA and CDR2 is FQGNSA. The CDR3 is 14 amino acids. The CDR3 DNA reads as TGTGCCAGCAGCTTAACAGTCACCAACACTGAAGCTTTCTTT. It translates to CASSLTVTNTEAFF.

This clonotype was detected many times. The CDR3 loop is CASSARQGASNQPQHF. The CDR3 coding sequence is TGTGCCAGTAGTGCTCGACAGGGGGCTAGCAATCAGCCCCAGCATTTT. The chain is built from TRBV19 and TRBJ1-5; TRBD1 matches at 10 bases. From germline, CDR1 is LNHDA and CDR2 SQIVND (reference sequence). Germline trimming cut 5 bases from V and 0 bases from J; bases unmatched to any gene: 4. The CDR3 sequence is 16 residues long.

The V and J genes are TRBV20-1 and TRBJ2-7, with 10 bases matching TRBD2. This CDR3 has 14 residues. Germline V gene data show CDR1 as DFQATT and CDR2 as SNEGSKA (reference sequence). J lost 3 bases, V lost 5 bases, and 7 bases had no gene match. The CDR3 region is CSACSGTSVYEQYF. The CDR3 nucleotides read TGCAGTGCTTGTTCCGGGACTAGCGTCTACGAGCAGTACTTC.